The TCR beta chain described here comes from a study of T cells in Graves' hyperthyroidism and ophthalmopathy. Findings of the study overall: Most thyroid clonotypes with frequency above 0.001 were detected in blood.

This clonotype appeared many times. What it binds is unknown. V was clipped by 5 bases and J by 6 bases; unmatched bases: 10. Germline V gene lookup returns CDR1 MNHNY and CDR2 SVGAGI (reference sequence). This CDR3 contains 17 residues. Amplification of TCR beta CDR3 regions used RNA as the template. An initial round of RT-PCR targeting the TCR CDR3 relied on the HTBI primer set. TCRdb analysed the multiplex PCR reads with MiXCR anew, one entry per CDR3 protein. The table has around 760,000 distinct CDR3 sequences, about a third seen once; the top ten hold roughly 30%. A lack of ophthalmopathy progression within 18 months defined stable Graves' hyperthyroidism. Source material for PBMCs was more than 9.5 ml fresh peripheral blood.

This chain links TRBV6-6 with TRBJ1-6, with 10 bases that match TRBD1. The TCR sequence derives from a woman aged 40 to 50 with Graves' hyperthyroidism. The source material was blood. CDR3 in DNA: TGTGCCAGCAGTGCATCGAACCGGGACAGGGGTAATTCACCCCTCCACTTT. This gives the protein CASSASNRDRGNSPLHF.